Listed below are T cell receptor beta chains from one sample, sequenced in a study of cytomegalovirus exposure and HLA in healthy donors. Sequencing used immunoSEQ multiplex PCR; TCRdb keeps in-frame clones, though not all of them. The sample shows roughly 200,000 clones, more than 75% of them seen only once. The sequencing input was PBMCs. The source of these receptors is a woman in her thirties in good health and CMV-seropositive. Both conserved end residues are part of each CDR3. D genes are given only for firm matches. Rows give clone size only sometimes, using once, few, many, or a class for an expanded clone.

size	D	V	J	DNA	CDR3
NA	NA	TRBV12-5	TRBJ2-3	TGTGCTAGTGGTTTGCGAGCTTGGGAGCTTCGCACAGATACGCAGTATTTT	CASGLRAWELRTDTQYF
few	TRBD1	TRBV14	TRBJ1-5	TGTGCCAGCAGCCACCCCCAGGGACAGTTTATTAATCAGCCCCAGCATTTT	CASSHPQGQFINQPQHF
NA	NA	TRBV6-1	TRBJ2-1	TGTGCCAGCAGTCGGTCAAGCCACAATGAGCAGTTCTTC	CASSRSSHNEQFF
few	TRBD1	TRBV6-1	TRBJ1-4	TGTGCCAGCTCAACCTCAGAGACAGGGTTTGAAAAACTGTTTTTT	CASSTSETGFEKLFF
NA	NA	TRBV21-1	TRBJ1-3	TGTGCCAGCAGCAAAGAAAGGGGTCGATTAAGGACCATATATTTT	CASSKERGRLRTIYF
NA	TRBD1	TRBV6-1	TRBJ2-3	TGTGCCAGCAGTGAAGTCTCCGGACAGGGGGCAGATACGCAGTATTTT	CASSEVSGQGADTQYF
NA	NA	TRBV11-3	TRBJ2-2	TGTGCCAGCAGCCCAACCGGGACTTCGAACACCGGGGAGCTGTTTTTT	CASSPTGTSNTGELFF
NA	NA	TRBV18	TRBJ2-1	TGTGCCAGCTCACCTTCTTATTACAATGAGCAGTTCTTC	CASSPSYYNEQFF
NA	NA	TRBV30	TRBJ2-2	TGTGCCTGGAGTGTAGGGAGGCGGAATTTTATCTCCGGGGAGCTGTTTTTT	CAWSVGRRNFISGELFF
NA	NA	TRBV6-5	TRBJ1-6	TGTGCCAGCAGAGGGGGAGCGGCGTCACCCCTCCACTTT	CASRGGAASPLHF
few	TRBD2	TRBV19	TRBJ2-7	TGTGCCAGTAGTTCCGGGACTAGCGGGACTACACCGACCTACGAGCAGTACTTC	CASSSGTSGTTPTYEQYF
NA	NA	TRBV19	TRBJ1-4	TGTGCCAGTAGTATAGATGCGGGTTGGTCTAATGAAAAACTGTTTTTT	CASSIDAGWSNEKLFF
NA	TRBD1	TRBV20-1	TRBJ1-6	TGCAGTGCAATGACAGGGAGATTCCTCCACTTT	CSAMTGRFLHF
NA	NA	TRBV4-3	TRBJ2-1	TGCGCCAGCAGTCGAAATCCAGGACAGTCCTACAATGAGCAGTTCTTC	CASSRNPGQSYNEQFF
once	TRBD2	TRBV11-2	TRBJ2-3	TGTGCCAGCAGGATTCTAGCGGGACGCACAGATACGCAGTATTTT	CASRILAGRTDTQYF
NA	TRBD1	TRBV4-2	TRBJ2-7	TGTGCCAGCAGCCAAGATGGGACAGGGGGCTCCTACGAGCAGTACTTC	CASSQDGTGGSYEQYF
once	TRBD1	TRBV5-6	TRBJ2-7	TGTGCCAGCAGCTTAGGACAGGGGATCATCGGTAACGAGCAGTACTTC	CASSLGQGIIGNEQYF
NA	TRBD1	TRBV2	TRBJ1-2	TGTGCCAGCAGTGAAACAGACAGGGCCACTGGCTACACCTTC	CASSETDRATGYTF
few	NA	TRBV6-7	TRBJ2-7	TGTGCCAGCAGTTGGTATACAGGCTCCTACGAGCAGTACTTC	CASSWYTGSYEQYF
few	TRBD1	TRBV4-1	TRBJ1-4	TGCGCCAGCAGCCAAGACCGACAGGGGGCTAATGAAAAACTGTTTTTT	CASSQDRQGANEKLFF
NA	TRBD2	TRBV2	TRBJ2-3	TGTGCCAGCACCCCCCGCGGGAGGGCCGCGACAGATACGCAGTATTTT	CASTPRGRAATDTQYF
few	NA	TRBV21-1	TRBJ1-1	TGTGCCAGCAGCAGGTCCGGCAGGGCTCGGCTGAACACTGAAGCTTTCTTT	CASSRSGRARLNTEAFF
NA	NA	TRBV9	TRBJ2-5	TGTGCCAGCAGCTCGTTAGCGGAGGTGGAGACCCAGTACTTC	CASSSLAEVETQYF
NA	TRBD1	TRBV6-6	TRBJ2-7	TGTGCCAGCAGGCGACAGGGGAGCCCTTACGAGCAGTACTTC	CASRRQGSPYEQYF
NA	NA	TRBV13	TRBJ2-2	TGTGCCAGCAGCTTAGGAGGGGCTGGTAGCGGGGAGCTGTTTTTT	CASSLGGAGSGELFF
few	NA	TRBV15	TRBJ1-2	TGTGCCACCAGCAGAGATTTGGGCTACAGTGGCTACACCTTC	CATSRDLGYSGYTF
once	TRBD1	TRBV19	TRBJ2-1	TGTGCCAGTAGTGACCAACGACAGGGGAGGAAGTTCTTC	CASSDQRQGRKFF